These T cell receptor beta chains were read from a single sample in a study of CD8 T cells in Susac syndrome. TCRdb re-called the immunoSEQ multiplex PCR reads through MiXCR, storing one row per CDR3 protein. The sample lists over 150,000 distinct CDR3 sequences; around 96% were seen once. The sequenced sample was CD4+ T cells from PBMCs. Receptor source: a human donor with Susac syndrome. Each CDR3 is given with its conserved first and last residue. The D gene is left open where the match is weak. Expanded clones are given a class, and other clones once, few, many or no size at all.

d_call	clone_size	v_call	j_call	cdr3_aa	cdr3_nt
NA	NA	TRBV25-1	TRBJ1-6	CASSLGGVPPLHF	TGTGCCAGCAGTTTAGGGGGGGTACCACCCCTCCACTTT
TRBD1	NA	TRBV7-8	TRBJ2-6	CASSQQGYSSGANVLTF	TGTGCCAGCAGCCAACAGGGGTACTCATCTGGGGCCAACGTCCTGACTTTC
NA	NA	TRBV28	TRBJ2-1	CASSFVREANEQFF	TGTGCCAGCAGTTTCGTCAGGGAGGCAAATGAGCAGTTCTTC
NA	NA	TRBV20-1	TRBJ2-7	CSARDRVAGIYEQYF	TGCAGTGCTAGAGATAGGGTAGCAGGGATCTACGAGCAGTACTTC
NA	once	TRBV20-1	TRBJ1-3	CSARVHGNTIYF	TGCAGTGCTAGAGTCCATGGAAACACCATATATTTT
NA	NA	TRBV5-1	TRBJ2-3	CASSLEPRERTQYF	TGCGCCAGCAGCTTGGAACCCCGGGAGCGGACGCAGTATTTT
TRBD1	NA	TRBV30	TRBJ1-1	CAWSGRRDRGAEAFF	TGTGCCTGGAGTGGTCGACGGGACAGGGGAGCCGAAGCTTTCTTT
NA	NA	TRBV9	TRBJ1-3	CASSVGDTENTIYF	TGTGCCAGCAGCGTAGGGGACACCGAAAACACCATATATTTT
NA	NA	TRBV18	TRBJ2-5	CASSPRSKETQYF	TGTGCCAGCTCACCGAGAAGTAAAGAGACCCAGTACTTC
NA	NA	TRBV6-2/TRBV6-3	TRBJ1-2	CASSYGADYYGYTF	TGTGCCAGCAGTTACGGGGCAGACTACTATGGCTACACCTTC
TRBD2	NA	TRBV6-1	TRBJ2-5	CASSDSGGAQTQYF	TGTGCCAGCAGTGATAGCGGGGGGGCACAGACCCAGTACTTC
NA	NA	TRBV9	TRBJ2-1	CASSFRLGPYNEQFF	TGTGCCAGCAGCTTCCGACTAGGCCCATACAATGAGCAGTTCTTC
NA	NA	TRBV29-1	TRBJ2-7	CSVAGGLHEQYF	TGCAGCGTTGCTGGGGGTCTCCACGAGCAGTACTTC
NA	NA	TRBV28	TRBJ2-7	CASSLRTIPYEQYF	TGTGCCAGCAGCCTTAGGACAATCCCCTACGAGCAGTACTTC
NA	NA	TRBV5-5	TRBJ2-3	CASSAPGRAGGTQYF	TGTGCCAGCAGCGCTCCAGGGCGCGCCGGGGGTACGCAGTATTTT
NA	NA	TRBV20-1	TRBJ2-5	CSARQATGVETQYF	TGCAGTGCTAGACAGGCCACTGGGGTGGAGACCCAGTACTTC
NA	NA	TRBV18	TRBJ1-6	CASSTGNSPLHF	TGTGCCAGCTCAACGGGTAATTCACCCCTCCACTTT
NA	NA	TRBV5-4	TRBJ2-3	CASSPLSVTGTDTQYF	TGTGCCAGCAGCCCCCTTAGCGTAACCGGTACAGATACGCAGTATTTT
NA	NA	TRBV3-1	TRBJ2-7	CASSQGLARYEQYF	TGTGCCAGCAGCCAAGGACTGGCACGCTACGAGCAGTACTTC
TRBD1	NA	TRBV5-1	TRBJ1-4	CASSLTGGGEKLFF	TGCGCCAGCAGCTTAACAGGGGGTGGGGAAAAACTGTTTTTT
NA	NA	TRBV30	TRBJ2-7	CAWSAGIGGDEQYF	TGTGCCTGGAGTGCCGGGATCGGGGGTGACGAGCAGTACTTC
TRBD1	NA	TRBV29-1	TRBJ1-2	CSAIRPDRGGTNYGYTF	TGCAGCGCCATCCGACCGGACAGGGGGGGGACTAACTATGGCTACACCTTC
NA	NA	TRBV28	TRBJ2-2	CASSSPGGQITGELFF	TGTGCCAGCAGTTCCCCCGGTGGGCAGATCACCGGGGAGCTGTTTTTT
NA	NA	TRBV3-1	TRBJ2-1	CASSQDLGVGQFF	TGTGCCAGCAGCCAAGATCTGGGGGTGGGGCAGTTCTTC
NA	NA	TRBV28	TRBJ2-7	CASDGQTGEQYF	TGTGCCAGCGACGGACAAACCGGCGAGCAGTACTTC
NA	NA	TRBV12-3/TRBV12-4	TRBJ2-6	CASTPAGANVLTF	TGTGCCAGCACCCCGGCTGGGGCCAACGTCCTGACTTTC
TRBD2	NA	TRBV7-2	TRBJ2-1	CASSSTSGVDNEQFF	TGTGCCAGCAGCTCGACTAGCGGGGTCGACAATGAGCAGTTCTTC
NA	NA	TRBV12-3/TRBV12-4	TRBJ2-1	CASGRIDQGWKDEQFF	TGTGCCAGCGGTCGCATAGACCAGGGGTGGAAGGATGAGCAGTTCTTC
NA	NA	TRBV2	TRBJ1-1	CASSELKGRAFF	TGTGCCAGCAGTGAATTAAAAGGCAGAGCTTTCTTT
TRBD2	NA	TRBV5-1	TRBJ2-1	CASSPPTGGALDEQFF	TGCGCCAGCAGTCCCCCGACCGGGGGGGCTTTAGATGAGCAGTTCTTC
NA	NA	TRBV5-4	TRBJ2-6	CASSRDGSSGANVLTF	TGTGCCAGCAGCCGGGACGGTAGCTCTGGGGCCAACGTCCTGACTTTC
NA	NA	TRBV29-1	TRBJ2-3	CSVASKGTDTQYF	TGCAGCGTTGCTTCTAAAGGCACAGATACGCAGTATTTT
NA	NA	TRBV7-2	TRBJ2-3	CASSLNRDAQYF	TGTGCCAGCAGCCTAAACCGGGACGCGCAGTATTTT
TRBD2	NA	TRBV7-2	TRBJ2-3	CASSLVGSGRTSTDTQYF	TGTGCCAGCAGCTTAGTAGGTAGCGGGAGGACATCCACAGATACGCAGTATTTT
NA	NA	TRBV30	TRBJ2-2	CAWNAGITGELFF	TGTGCCTGGAATGCGGGAATCACCGGGGAGCTGTTTTTT
NA	NA	TRBV5-6	TRBJ2-1	CASSPKFNEQFF	TGTGCCAGCAGCCCGAAGTTCAATGAGCAGTTCTTC
TRBD2	NA	TRBV28	TRBJ2-1	CASSRRGLAGGLGEQFF	TGTGCCAGCAGCCGGAGGGGACTAGCGGGGGGGCTCGGTGAGCAGTTCTTC
NA	NA	TRBV30	TRBJ2-2	CAWSRDYTGELFF	TGTGCCTGGAGCCGGGACTACACCGGGGAGCTGTTTTTT
NA	NA	TRBV9	TRBJ1-5	CASSVTSLAGGQPQHF	TGTGCCAGCAGCGTAACATCGTTGGCAGGCGGTCAGCCCCAGCATTTT
TRBD1	NA	TRBV20-1	TRBJ1-4	CSASVAGTGVEKLFF	TGCAGTGCTAGTGTAGCCGGGACAGGGGTTGAAAAACTGTTTTTT
NA	NA	TRBV14	TRBJ2-3	CASSQLSVFPDTQYF	TGTGCCAGCAGCCAACTTAGCGTGTTCCCAGATACGCAGTATTTT
TRBD1	NA	TRBV25-1	TRBJ1-1	CASSDSTGWNTEAFF	TGTGCCAGCAGTGATTCGACAGGGTGGAACACTGAAGCTTTCTTT
NA	NA	TRBV4-3	TRBJ1-3	CASSQDSARDTIYF	TGCGCCAGCAGCCAGGACTCCGCGAGGGACACCATATATTTT
NA	NA	TRBV28	TRBJ2-6	CASRDPGANVLTF	TGTGCCAGCAGAGATCCCGGGGCCAACGTCCTGACTTTC
NA	NA	TRBV28	TRBJ2-7	CASKIDPVNYEQYF	TGTGCCAGCAAAATCGATCCTGTTAACTACGAGCAGTACTTC
NA	NA	TRBV20-1	TRBJ1-5	CSASPMGGQPQHF	TGCAGTGCTAGCCCGATGGGGGGCCAGCCCCAGCATTTT
NA	NA	TRBV27	TRBJ1-5	CASSLRFSNQPQHF	TGTGCCAGCAGTTTAAGGTTTAGCAATCAGCCCCAGCATTTT
NA	NA	TRBV5-4	TRBJ2-2	CASRSRGSGELFF	TGTGCCAGCAGGTCCCGGGGGTCCGGGGAGCTGTTTTTT
NA	NA	TRBV6-5	TRBJ2-3	CASSYSGGDRVTDTQYF	TGTGCCAGCAGTTACTCCGGGGGGGACAGAGTCACAGATACGCAGTATTTT
NA	NA	TRBV28	TRBJ2-7	CASRDTSYEQYF	TGTGCCAGCCGGGACACTTCCTACGAGCAGTACTTC
NA	NA	TRBV12-3/TRBV12-4	TRBJ2-7	CASRTGLAPYEQYF	TGTGCCAGCAGAACAGGACTTGCGCCCTACGAGCAGTACTTC
NA	NA	TRBV7-8	TRBJ2-5	CASSLSGATWGTQYF	TGTGCCAGCAGCCTCTCAGGGGCGACCTGGGGGACCCAGTACTTC
TRBD1	NA	TRBV12-3/TRBV12-4	TRBJ2-1	CASSIHRGPVNNEQFF	TGTGCCAGCAGTATCCACAGGGGGCCGGTGAACAATGAGCAGTTCTTC
TRBD1	NA	TRBV7-9	TRBJ1-2	CASSPGQGARGYTF	TGTGCCAGCAGCCCCGGACAGGGGGCGCGAGGCTACACCTTC
NA	NA	TRBV2	TRBJ1-5	CASNGGESQPQHF	TGTGCCAGCAACGGGGGCGAAAGCCAGCCCCAGCATTTT
NA	NA	TRBV27	TRBJ1-4	CASSSLYATNEKLFF	TGTGCCAGCAGTTCCCTCTATGCAACTAATGAAAAACTGTTTTTT
NA	NA	TRBV6-5	TRBJ1-5	CASSDQPQHF	TGTGCCAGCAGTGACCAGCCCCAGCATTTT
NA	NA	TRBV4-1	TRBJ1-1	CASSLMGGAGTEAFF	TGCGCCAGCAGCCTCATGGGGGGCGCAGGCACTGAAGCTTTCTTT
NA	NA	TRBV6-2/TRBV6-3	TRBJ2-1	CASSSIRDFSSSYNEQFF	TGTGCCAGCAGCTCAATCCGGGACTTCTCTAGCTCCTACAATGAGCAGTTCTTC